This T cell receptor (beta chain) derives from a study of T cells after yellow fever vaccination. Turning to the study itself: Preparation used SMART-Seq v4 Ultra Low Input for the low-cell-number fractions. Study-level results: Overall, a small share of clonotypes was seen in both CD4 and CD8 compartments. Post-booster reappearance was seen for most primary-vaccination clones (about 96% CD4, roughly 91% CD8).

Comment on this clonotype: The antigen remains undetermined.

The 5'RACE template-switching step produced TCR cDNA and added a universal primer site and UMIs. TCRdb re-derived calls from the 5' RACE reads in MiXCR, one entry per CDR3 protein. The profile covers approximately 170,000 distinct CDR3 sequences, with 11% appearing a single time and 36% taken by the ten largest. The CDR3 is 13 amino acids. Trimming cost V 2 bases and J 2 bases, with 5 bases left between them. CDR1 LNHNV and CDR2 YYDKDF come from the germline V gene (reference sequence). The rearrangement uses TRBV15 and TRBJ2-3; D not resolved. This material consisted of CD8+ T cells sorted from PBMCs, taken 15 days after the yellow fever booster vaccination. The TCR comes from a man aged 18 to 35 who received the YFV17D yellow fever vaccine. The CDR3 DNA reads TGTGCCACCAGCAGAACATACACAGATACGCAGTATTTT. Its translation is CATSRTYTDTQYF.